These T cell receptor beta chains were read from a single sample in a study of blood T cell repertoires in COVID-19. Data came from immunoSEQ multiplex PCR; TCRdb stores just in-frame clones and leaves some out. The sample records about 480,000 clones, 70% to 90% being singletons. Source material: PBMCs or T cells enriched from blood (not recorded which). The receptors originated from a woman aged 18-29 years with acute COVID-19. Each CDR3 is given with its conserved first and last residue. Fields, in order: V gene, CDR3 protein.

v_call: TRBV12-3/TRBV12-4; cdr3_aa: CASSTGNGYTF
v_call: TRBV5-1; cdr3_aa: CASSLGSLVQNTEAFF
v_call: TRBV7-8; cdr3_aa: CASSDRGYGYTF
v_call: TRBV27; cdr3_aa: CASSSRSGRKNTGELFF
v_call: TRBV24-1; cdr3_aa: CATSDGHVQGGNEKLFF
v_call: TRBV14; cdr3_aa: CASSQDRSADTQYF
v_call: TRBV18; cdr3_aa: CASSPIAGGVTDTQYF
v_call: TRBV10-3; cdr3_aa: CAISDLAGDSSPLHF
v_call: TRBV6-5; cdr3_aa: CASSYLGASEKLFF
v_call: TRBV7-9; cdr3_aa: CASSLTGRGRNSPLHF
v_call: TRBV28; cdr3_aa: CASTPVLGGRAGYTF
v_call: TRBV2; cdr3_aa: CASTEGGTGELFF
v_call: TRBV10-3; cdr3_aa: CAIRPPWHETGDFDYTF
v_call: TRBV5-1; cdr3_aa: CASSATGAADTQYF
v_call: TRBV4-1; cdr3_aa: CASSRGQGADPGELFF
v_call: TRBV6-1; cdr3_aa: CASSEAGTGGHQPQHF
v_call: TRBV18; cdr3_aa: CASGYTSGLGEQYF
v_call: TRBV7-9; cdr3_aa: CASSPGTYEQYF
v_call: TRBV29-1; cdr3_aa: CSELAGPNNEQFF
v_call: TRBV5-1; cdr3_aa: CASSLGARYGYTF
v_call: TRBV2; cdr3_aa: CASSEFELTTNEKLFF
v_call: TRBV11-1; cdr3_aa: CASSLIMNTEAFF
v_call: TRBV6-5; cdr3_aa: CASSYGVAVYEQYF
v_call: TRBV19; cdr3_aa: CASIDMSHNQPQHF
v_call: TRBV12-3/TRBV12-4; cdr3_aa: CASRPTGQPQHF
v_call: TRBV18; cdr3_aa: CASSPLGANYGYTF
v_call: TRBV7-2; cdr3_aa: CASSLATDMNTEAFF
v_call: TRBV2; cdr3_aa: CASRPALDRDRVLDEQYF
v_call: TRBV7-2; cdr3_aa: CASSLAVGSQETQYF
v_call: TRBV29-1; cdr3_aa: CSVLGRGPYNEQFF
v_call: TRBV11-2; cdr3_aa: CASSGQGNTEAFF
v_call: TRBV4-3; cdr3_aa: CASSQALSGSLPNTGELFF
v_call: TRBV29-1; cdr3_aa: CSVEDRRGGDEQYF
v_call: TRBV7-2; cdr3_aa: CASSLVGGDQETQYF
v_call: TRBV7-9; cdr3_aa: CASSWTGLNEKLFF
v_call: TRBV10-3; cdr3_aa: CASRGQGASREQYF
v_call: TRBV19; cdr3_aa: CASSIQTILAKNIQYF
v_call: TRBV5-6; cdr3_aa: CASALTSGTYEQYF
v_call: TRBV5-6; cdr3_aa: CASSLTGDTDTQYF
v_call: TRBV28; cdr3_aa: CAVQGSNQPQHF
v_call: TRBV10-3; cdr3_aa: CAISTPGWISYEQYF
v_call: TRBV11-3; cdr3_aa: CASSFGGSGNTIYF
v_call: TRBV6-2/TRBV6-3; cdr3_aa: CASSFLAGTYNEQFF
v_call: TRBV5-1; cdr3_aa: CASSQGLAYEQYF
v_call: TRBV18; cdr3_aa: CASSPPPPSGTQYF
v_call: TRBV28; cdr3_aa: CASSLSLAGDYGYTF
v_call: TRBV30; cdr3_aa: CAWTPYRTSGIDEQFF
v_call: TRBV10-3; cdr3_aa: CAISRQFVNAEAFF
v_call: TRBV5-1; cdr3_aa: CASSGTGTGPNYGYTF
v_call: TRBV6-5; cdr3_aa: CASLLGQGTYEQYF
v_call: TRBV9; cdr3_aa: CASSVAGGLSEQFF
v_call: TRBV6-1; cdr3_aa: CASSEGAGISYEQYF
v_call: TRBV7-2; cdr3_aa: CASSSSGTGHDEQYF